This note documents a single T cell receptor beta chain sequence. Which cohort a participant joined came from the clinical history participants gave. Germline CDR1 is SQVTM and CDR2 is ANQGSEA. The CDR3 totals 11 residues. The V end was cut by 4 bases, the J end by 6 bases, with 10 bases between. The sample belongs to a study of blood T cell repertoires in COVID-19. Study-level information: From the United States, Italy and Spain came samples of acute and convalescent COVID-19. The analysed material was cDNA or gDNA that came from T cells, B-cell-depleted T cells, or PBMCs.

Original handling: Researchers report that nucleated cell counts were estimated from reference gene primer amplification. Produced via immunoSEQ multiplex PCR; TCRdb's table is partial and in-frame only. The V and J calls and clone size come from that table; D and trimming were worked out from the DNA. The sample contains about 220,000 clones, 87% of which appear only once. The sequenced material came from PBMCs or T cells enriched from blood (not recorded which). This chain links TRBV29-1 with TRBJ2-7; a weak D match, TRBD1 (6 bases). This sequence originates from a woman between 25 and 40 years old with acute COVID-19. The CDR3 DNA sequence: TGCAGCGTTGCGACAGGATCCGAGCAGTACTTC. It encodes CSVATGSEQYF.